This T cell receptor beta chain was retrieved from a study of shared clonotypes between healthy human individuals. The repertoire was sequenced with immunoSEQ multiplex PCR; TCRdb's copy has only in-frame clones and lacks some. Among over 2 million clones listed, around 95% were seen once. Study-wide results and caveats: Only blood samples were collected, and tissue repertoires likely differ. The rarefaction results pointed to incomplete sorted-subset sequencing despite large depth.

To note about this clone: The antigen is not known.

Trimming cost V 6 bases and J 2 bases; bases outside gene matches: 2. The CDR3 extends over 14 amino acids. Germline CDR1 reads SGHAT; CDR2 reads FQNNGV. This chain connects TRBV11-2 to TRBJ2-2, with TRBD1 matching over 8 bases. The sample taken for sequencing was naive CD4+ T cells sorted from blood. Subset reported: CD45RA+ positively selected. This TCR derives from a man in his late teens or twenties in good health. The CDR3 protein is CASRDRVNTGELFF. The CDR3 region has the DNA TGTGCCAGCAGGGACAGGGTAAACACCGGGGAGCTGTTTTTT.